This TCR beta chain appears in the sequencing data of a study of shared T cell receptors in the human thymus. This clone was counted a single time. Libraries were prepared by immunoSEQ multiplex PCR; TCRdb keeps only in-frame clonotypes and omits some of them. The profile shows 500,000 to 550,000 clones, 75% to 80% of them singletons. J was trimmed by 0 bases and V by 4 bases; bases with no gene match: 5. CDR3 length equals 16 residues. The germline V gene has CDR1 MNHEY and CDR2 SVGAGI. The same sample was also used in a study of human thymus T cells. This second study notes: The study used thymus tissue resected during corrective heart surgery. Biased V and J segment usage appeared in thymus and peripheral blood.

The V and J genes are TRBV6-5 and TRBJ2-1, with 8 nucleotides matching TRBD2. The clonotype originates from a boy younger than two with a congenital heart defect. Specimen: thymocytes. CDR3 amino acids: CASSWTSSSSYNEQFF. CDR3 sequence (DNA): TGTGCCAGCAGTTGGACTAGCAGTAGCTCCTACAATGAGCAGTTCTTC.